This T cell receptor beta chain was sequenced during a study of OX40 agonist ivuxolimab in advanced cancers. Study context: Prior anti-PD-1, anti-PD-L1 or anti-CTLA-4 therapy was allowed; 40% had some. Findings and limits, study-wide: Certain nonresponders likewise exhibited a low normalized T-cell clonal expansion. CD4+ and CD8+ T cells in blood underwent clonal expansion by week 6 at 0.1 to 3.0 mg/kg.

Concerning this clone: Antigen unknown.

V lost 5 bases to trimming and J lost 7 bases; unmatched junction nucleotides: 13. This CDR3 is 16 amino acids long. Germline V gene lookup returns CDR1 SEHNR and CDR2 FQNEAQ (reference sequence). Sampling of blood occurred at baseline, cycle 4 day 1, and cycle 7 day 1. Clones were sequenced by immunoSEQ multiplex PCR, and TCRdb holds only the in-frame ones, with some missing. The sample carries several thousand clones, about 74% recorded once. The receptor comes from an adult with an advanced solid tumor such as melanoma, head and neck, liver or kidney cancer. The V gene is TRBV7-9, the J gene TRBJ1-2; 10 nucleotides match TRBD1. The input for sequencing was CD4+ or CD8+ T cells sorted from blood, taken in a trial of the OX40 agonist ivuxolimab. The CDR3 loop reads CASSQTGTGVSVGYTF. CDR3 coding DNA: TGTGCCAGCAGCCAAACCGGGACAGGGGTTTCCGTTGGCTACACCTTC.